This paragraph reports one T cell receptor beta chain. Its specificity is not known. Criteria for exclusion of patients were uncontrolled infection, other autoimmune disease, pregnancy or lactation. This sample stems from a study of T cells in Graves' hyperthyroidism and ophthalmopathy. The CDR3 has 15 residues. Germline CDR1 SGHVS, CDR2 FQNEAQ. V lost 5 bases and J 8 bases, leaving 18 bases between the germline ends. General study findings and limits: Using 13 V-J features, a model discriminated ophthalmopathy from stable hyperthyroidism. The model made its ophthalmopathy prediction, and onset followed a median approximately 6.5 months later.

It was RNA transcripts that yielded the amplified TCR beta CDR3 regions. A first-round RT-PCR of the TCR CDR3 used the HTBI primer set. MiXCR was run by TCRdb on the multiplex PCR reads, yielding one entry per CDR3 protein. The data contain almost 600,000 distinct CDR3 sequences, roughly 50% of them singletons. Sequencing input: peripheral blood or thyroid tissue (not recorded which). This receptor was identified in a woman under 30 with Graves' hyperthyroidism. The rearrangement links TRBV7-8 to TRBJ1-4; D remains ambiguous. The CDR3 spells CASSPTARVDEKLFF. As DNA, the CDR3 is TGTGCCAGCAGCCCTACCGCTAGGGTAGACGAAAAACTGTTTTTT. The variable domain in full, with the rest retrieved from reference TRBV7-8 and TRBJ1-4, is GAGVSQSPRYKVAKRGQDVALRCDPISGHVSLFWYQQALGQGPEFLTYFQNEAQLDKSGLPSDRFFAERPEGSVSTLKIQRTQQEDSAVYLCASSPTARVDEKLFFGSGTQLSVL.